Following are 31 T cell receptor beta chains from one sample sequenced in a study of PD-1 blockade in classical Hodgkin lymphoma. The data were produced by immunoSEQ multiplex PCR, yet TCRdb's version contains in-frame clones alone and is incomplete. The data hold some 5,400 clones, with roughly nine tenths observed a single time. The time point was: newly diagnosed, previously untreated cHL patient sample. The investigators isolated CD8+ T cells from thawed PBMCs using magnetic negative selection. Sequenced input: CD8+ T cells from blood. Every receptor here comes from a human donor with classical Hodgkin lymphoma.

This chain uses TRBV6-1 with TRBJ2-6; a possible D gene is TRBD1 (5 bases). V dropped 2 bases and J dropped 2 bases, with 7 bases sitting between them. Germline V gives CDR1 MNHNS, CDR2 SASEGT. This CDR3 spans 15 amino acids. The DNA for the CDR3 is TGTGCCAGCAGTGAATCGGACACTGGGGCCAACGTCCTGACTTTC. Amino acids: CASSESDTGANVLTF.

The V gene is TRBV15, the J gene TRBJ2-1; D might be TRBD2 (6 bases). Trimming took 5 bases from V and 8 from J, leaving 13 bases between them. Per the germline V gene, CDR1 is LNHNV and CDR2 is YYDKDF (reference sequence). The CDR3 length is 13 residues. The CDR3 is CATSSTRVHEQFF. The CDR3 coding sequence is TGTGCCACCAGCTCGACTAGGGTCCATGAGCAGTTCTTC.

The CDR3 DNA is TGTGCCAGCAGCCAAGAAACCCACTACGAGCAGTACTTC. Protein product: CASSQETHYEQYF. The chain couples TRBV4-2 to TRBJ2-7, with D unclear. Per the germline V gene, CDR1 is LGHNA and CDR2 is YNFKEQ. This CDR3 region has 13 residues. V was pared by 0 bases and J by 3 bases, with 6 bases between.

The chain is built from TRBV4-1 and TRBJ2-7, with D possibly matching TRBD2 (5 bases). Germline assignment: CDR1 MGHRA and CDR2 YSYEKL. The CDR3 runs 15 residues. Between the trimmed V and J ends, which lost 0 bases and 2 bases, there was a span of 11 bases. As DNA, the CDR3 is TGCGCCAGCAGCCAAGAACCCCCGGGAACCTACGAGCAGTACTTC. Its protein product is CASSQEPPGTYEQYF.

A single count supports this clone. The chain recombines TRBV5-6 with TRBJ2-1; D is unclear. Germline CDR1 reads SGHDT; CDR2 reads YYEEEE. Trimming took off 1 base at V and 5 bases at J, with 4 bases between the two ends. This CDR3 spans 12 amino acids. CDR3 protein: CASSLPNNEQFF. The CDR3 coding sequence is TGTGCCAGCAGCTTGCCGAACAATGAGCAGTTCTTC.

This chain links TRBV6-9 with TRBJ1-2; tentatively, D is TRBD1 (5 bases). The CDR3 totals 15 residues. V lost 5 bases and J lost 4, with 17 bases in between. The germline gives CDR1 MNHGY, CDR2 SVAAGI. CDR3 DNA: TGTGCCAGCAGTGAAGCGCTTGGGGGTACCTATGGCTACACCTTC. Translating gives CASSEALGGTYGYTF.

The chain combines TRBV29-1 with TRBJ2-6; possibly TRBD1 for D (6 bases). CDR1 is SQVTM and CDR2 is ANQGSEA in the germline V gene. This CDR3 is built from 15 residues. The V and J ends lost 3 bases and 2 bases respectively, with 11 bases between them. CDR3 coding DNA: TGCAGCGTTGACCCAGGGGACGCTGGGGCCAACGTCCTGACTTTC. Its protein is CSVDPGDAGANVLTF.

V gene TRBV30 combines with J gene TRBJ1-6; D gene ambiguous. The germline V gene encodes CDR1 GTSNPN and CDR2 SVGIG (reference sequence). Trimming cost V 2 bases and J 7 bases, with 9 bases left between them. This CDR3 spans 13 amino acids. CDR3 in amino acids: CAWSREGNSPLHF. CDR3 in DNA: TGTGCCTGGAGTCGGGAGGGCAATTCACCCCTCCACTTT.

The gene calls are TRBV7-3 and TRBJ2-3; 7 bases are shared with TRBD1. This CDR3 contains 16 residues. The germline V gene has CDR1 SGHTA and CDR2 FQGTGA. Trimming removed 2 bases from V and 6 bases from J; junction bases left unmatched: 11. Written as DNA, the CDR3 is TGTGCCAGCAGCTTAGGGGGACAGCGAGGCATCGATACGCAGTATTTT. Translated, it gives CASSLGGQRGIDTQYF.

This clone came up a few times. The V gene is TRBV27, the J gene TRBJ2-7; weak D call: TRBD1 (6 bases). This CDR3 region has 11 residues. V was pared by 8 bases and J by 2 bases, with 7 bases between. Germline V lookup: CDR1 MNHEY, CDR2 SMNVEV (reference sequence). The CDR3 coding sequence is TGTGCCAGCTGGACAGCCTACGAGCAGTACTTC. It codes for CASWTAYEQYF.

The gene calls are TRBV11-3 and TRBJ2-1, with TRBD2 matching 9 bases. With 4 bases clipped from V and 4 bases from J, the junction kept 8 bases outside the gene matches. The CDR3 contains 16 residues. The germline CDR1 and CDR2 sequences are SGHNT and YENEEA. The CDR3 DNA sequence: TGTGCCAGCAGCTCCTTAGCGGGAGCCGGATACAATGAGCAGTTCTTC. This sequence encodes CASSSLAGAGYNEQFF. The whole variable domain, remainder taken from reference TRBV11-3 and TRBJ2-1, is EAGVVQSPRYKIIEKKQPVAFWCNPISGHNTLYWYLQNLGQGPELLIRYENEEAVDDSQLPKDRFSAERLKGVDSTLKIQPAELGDSAVYLCASSSLAGAGYNEQFFGPGTRLTVL.

This clone was counted a few times. V gene TRBV28 combines with J gene TRBJ2-3; D gene uncertain. CDR1 is MDHEN, CDR2 SYDVKM, per germline. The CDR3 consists of 15 residues. Trimming removed 5 bases at V and 2 bases at J, with 14 bases between. The chain's CDR3 is CASSPPGGHTDTQYF. The CDR3 nucleotides read TGTGCCAGCAGTCCCCCTGGTGGCCACACAGATACGCAGTATTTT.

V gene TRBV5-6 combines with J gene TRBJ1-2; D call uncertain. The CDR3 sequence is 13 residues long. V was cut by 3 bases and J by 5 bases, with 11 bases left in between. Germline loops: CDR1 SGHDT, CDR2 YYEEEE. This CDR3 reads CASSSGSSYGYTF. CDR3 DNA sequence: TGTGCCAGCAGCTCCGGATCATCATATGGCTACACCTTC.

The CDR3 DNA reads as TGTGCCAGCAGTGTAGGTAATCCATCCTACAATGAGCAGTTCTTC. Translating gives CASSVGNPSYNEQFF. The chain joins TRBV27 to TRBJ2-1; D uncertain. V shed 5 bases and J shed 1 base, with 12 bases lying between them. This CDR3 is built from 15 residues. Germline CDR1 reads MNHEY; CDR2 reads SMNVEV (reference sequence).

In its sample, this clone was seen once. J is TRBJ2-1 and V is TRBV19, with 10 bases fitting TRBD2. The V gene's germline CDR1 is LNHDA and CDR2 SQIVND (reference sequence). V lost 5 bases, J lost 9 bases, and 7 bases stayed unmatched. The CDR3 loop spans 14 amino acids. CDR3 loop: CASSGTSEVGEQFF. The CDR3 DNA follows: TGTGCCAGTAGTGGGACTAGCGAGGTGGGTGAGCAGTTCTTC. Variable domain in full (rest from reference TRBV19 and TRBJ2-1): DGGITQSPKYLFRKEGQNVTLSCEQNLNHDAMYWYRQDPGQGLRLIYYSQIVNDFQKGDIAEGYSVSREKKESFPLTVTSAQKNPTAFYLCASSGTSEVGEQFFGPGTRLTVL.

The chain's CDR3 is CASSLRTGSQPQHF. The DNA of the CDR3 is TGTGCCAGCAGTTTAAGAACAGGGAGCCAGCCCCAGCATTTT. This sequence joins TRBV28 and TRBJ1-5, with D tentatively TRBD1 (6 bases). The V gene lost 2 bases and the J gene lost 7 bases, with 12 bases spanning the gap. Germline V gene sequence: CDR1 MDHEN, CDR2 SYDVKM. CDR3 size: 14 residues.

The chain carries TRBV25-1 and TRBJ2-1; TRBD2 matches 7 bases. Germline values: CDR1 MGHDK, CDR2 SYGVNS. Trimming at V came to 4 bases and at J to 4 bases, leaving 16 bases not matched to a gene. The CDR3 sequence is 18 residues long. DNA of the CDR3: TGTGCCAGCAGTGGCCCCGCCAGCTGGGGGGGAGAATACAATGAGCAGTTCTTC. Protein: CASSGPASWGGEYNEQFF.

The sample holds a few counts of this clone. The chain links TRBV25-1 to TRBJ2-1; the D gene is possibly TRBD2 (7 bases). The ends were cut back, 5 bases at V and 10 bases at J, with 27 bases in the middle. Germline values: CDR1 MGHDK, CDR2 SYGVNS. This CDR3 spans 17 amino acids. In nucleotides, the CDR3 is TGTGCCAGCAGTATGGAGGGGGGGGACACCTCTTTTGGGGAGCAGTTCTTC. It yields the protein CASSMEGGDTSFGEQFF.

This chain uses TRBV25-1 with TRBJ1-4, with 7 bases fitting TRBD1. J lost 0 bases, V lost 4 bases, and 2 bases had no gene match. This CDR3 spans 15 amino acids. Germline loops: CDR1 MGHDK, CDR2 SYGVNS. The CDR3 reads CASSVQGSTNEKLFF. Here the CDR3 DNA reads TGTGCCAGCAGTGTACAGGGGTCAACTAATGAAAAACTGTTTTTT.

V gene TRBV11-3 combines with J gene TRBJ2-1, with D possibly matching TRBD1 (6 bases). Germline V gene data show CDR1 as SGHNT and CDR2 as YENEEA. Trimming shortened V by 0 bases and J by 6 bases, and 15 bases separated the two germline ends. The CDR3 is 16 amino acids. CDR3 DNA sequence: TGTGCCAGCAGCTTAGATGGGGGACACTTAATCAATGAGCAGTTCTTC. This codes for CASSLDGGHLINEQFF. The full variable domain, completed using reference TRBV11-3 and TRBJ2-1, is EAGVVQSPRYKIIEKKQPVAFWCNPISGHNTLYWYLQNLGQGPELLIRYENEEAVDDSQLPKDRFSAERLKGVDSTLKIQPAELGDSAVYLCASSLDGGHLINEQFFGPGTRLTVL.

This clone appeared once. The rearrangement links TRBV25-1 to TRBJ1-4; perhaps TRBD1 as D (5 bases). Trimming pared 6 bases from V and 3 bases from J, leaving 11 bases between. Germline-derived CDR1 and CDR2 are MGHDK and SYGVNS. The length of the CDR3 is 14 residues. The CDR3 protein is CASSSGGANEKLFF. CDR3 sequence (DNA): TGTGCCAGCAGCTCTGGGGGGGCTAATGAAAAACTGTTTTTT.

This clone came up a few times. The chain links TRBV28 to TRBJ1-4; no firm D call. Germline CDR1 MDHEN, CDR2 SYDVKM. The CDR3 is made up of 13 amino acids. Trimming pared 6 bases from V and 0 bases from J, leaving 5 bases between. The CDR3 is CASRTSTNEKLFF. Here the CDR3 DNA reads TGTGCCAGCAGGACATCAACTAATGAAAAACTGTTTTTT.

The chain combines TRBV6-1 with TRBJ1-1, with unresolved D. Germline assignment: CDR1 MNHNS and CDR2 SASEGT. CDR3 length equals 11 residues. Trimming pared 10 bases from V and 1 base from J, leaving 7 bases between. The CDR3 sequence: CATLGNTEAFF. The CDR3 DNA follows: TGTGCCACCCTGGGGAACACTGAAGCTTTCTTT.

The V gene is TRBV28, the J gene TRBJ2-7; D is tentatively TRBD1 or TRBD2 (5 bases each). Germline loops: CDR1 MDHEN, CDR2 SYDVKM. The CDR3 extends over 14 amino acids. The V gene lost 6 bases and the J gene lost 2 bases, with 14 bases spanning the gap. The CDR3 bases are TGTGCCAGCAGGACCGGGACCGCGACCTACGAGCAGTACTTC. This gives the protein CASRTGTATYEQYF.

The chain joins TRBV4-1 to TRBJ2-7, with 7 bases aligning to TRBD1. Trimming cost V 6 bases and J 1 base; bases outside gene matches: 3. There are 13 residues in the CDR3. Germline assignment: CDR1 MGHRA and CDR2 YSYEKL. CDR3 amino acids: CASSDRVSYEQYF. CDR3 bases: TGCGCCAGCAGTGACAGGGTTTCCTACGAGCAGTACTTC.

The CDR3 DNA reads as TGTGCCAGCAGTGACTCGATCCAGGGGGGATCACCCCTCCACTTT. It encodes CASSDSIQGGSPLHF. The chain employs TRBV6-4 and TRBJ1-6; the match to TRBD1 covers 7 bases. Unmatched junction bases numbered 6, after V lost 0 bases and J lost 10 bases. CDR3 length: 15 amino acids. The germline V gene has CDR1 MRHNA and CDR2 SNTAGT.

A word on this clone: This may arise from a read error, as a much more abundant clone is one base away. Other nucleotide sequences in the sample specify the same CDR3. The chain combines TRBV7-9 with TRBJ2-7; possibly TRBD1 for D (5 bases). Germline V gives CDR1 SEHNR, CDR2 FQNEAQ (reference sequence). Deletions cut 1 base from V and 5 bases from J, with 9 bases between. The CDR3 is made up of 13 amino acids. The CDR3 spells CASSLEGPDEQYF. DNA for the CDR3: TGTGCCAGCAGCTTAGAGGGGCCCGACGAGCAGTACTTC.

The V and J genes are TRBV6-6 and TRBJ1-1, with D maybe TRBD1 (6 bases). The CDR3 has 16 amino acids. The germline V gene encodes CDR1 MNHNY and CDR2 SVGAGI (reference sequence). Trimming left V 7 bases short and J 2 bases short, with 20 bases between. The CDR3 DNA is TGTGCCAGCAAGGGAAGGGTCTGGACAGTCAACACTGAAGCTTTCTTT. It yields the protein CASKGRVWTVNTEAFF.

The chain combines TRBV16 with TRBJ2-1, with 11 bases identical to TRBD2. This CDR3 is 16 amino acids long. Germline V lookup: CDR1 KGHSY, CDR2 FQNENV. V shed 4 bases and J 4 bases; nucleotides not matched to a gene: 6. The CDR3 sequence: CASSPPGLAAYNEQFF. CDR3 in DNA: TGTGCCAGCAGCCCGCCGGGACTAGCGGCATACAATGAGCAGTTCTTC. The variable domain in full, completed from reference TRBV16 and TRBJ2-1, reads GEEVAQTPKHLVRGEGQKAKLYCAPIKGHSYVFWYQQVLKNEFKFLISFQNENVFDETGMPKERFSAKCLPNSPCSLEIQATKLEDSAVYFCASSPPGLAAYNEQFFGPGTRLTVL.

The chain recombines TRBV27 with TRBJ2-7, with TRBD2 matching over 8 bases. The CDR3 runs to 14 residues. Germline values: CDR1 MNHEY, CDR2 SMNVEV (reference sequence). V shed 5 bases, J shed 4 bases, and the junction held 7 bases outside the gene matches. CDR3 nucleotide sequence: TGTGCCAGCAGTGCGGGGGGATTCCCTTACGAGCAGTACTTC. Amino acids: CASSAGGFPYEQYF.

This chain links TRBV28 with TRBJ2-5, with 8 nucleotides matching TRBD2. Trimming cost V 3 bases and J 4 bases; bases outside gene matches: 7. This CDR3 is 15 amino acids long. Germline V lookup: CDR1 MDHEN, CDR2 SYDVKM. CDR3 sequence (DNA): TGTGCCAGCAGTTTGCGGGAGGATGGCGGAGAGACCCAGTACTTC. Amino acid sequence: CASSLREDGGETQYF.